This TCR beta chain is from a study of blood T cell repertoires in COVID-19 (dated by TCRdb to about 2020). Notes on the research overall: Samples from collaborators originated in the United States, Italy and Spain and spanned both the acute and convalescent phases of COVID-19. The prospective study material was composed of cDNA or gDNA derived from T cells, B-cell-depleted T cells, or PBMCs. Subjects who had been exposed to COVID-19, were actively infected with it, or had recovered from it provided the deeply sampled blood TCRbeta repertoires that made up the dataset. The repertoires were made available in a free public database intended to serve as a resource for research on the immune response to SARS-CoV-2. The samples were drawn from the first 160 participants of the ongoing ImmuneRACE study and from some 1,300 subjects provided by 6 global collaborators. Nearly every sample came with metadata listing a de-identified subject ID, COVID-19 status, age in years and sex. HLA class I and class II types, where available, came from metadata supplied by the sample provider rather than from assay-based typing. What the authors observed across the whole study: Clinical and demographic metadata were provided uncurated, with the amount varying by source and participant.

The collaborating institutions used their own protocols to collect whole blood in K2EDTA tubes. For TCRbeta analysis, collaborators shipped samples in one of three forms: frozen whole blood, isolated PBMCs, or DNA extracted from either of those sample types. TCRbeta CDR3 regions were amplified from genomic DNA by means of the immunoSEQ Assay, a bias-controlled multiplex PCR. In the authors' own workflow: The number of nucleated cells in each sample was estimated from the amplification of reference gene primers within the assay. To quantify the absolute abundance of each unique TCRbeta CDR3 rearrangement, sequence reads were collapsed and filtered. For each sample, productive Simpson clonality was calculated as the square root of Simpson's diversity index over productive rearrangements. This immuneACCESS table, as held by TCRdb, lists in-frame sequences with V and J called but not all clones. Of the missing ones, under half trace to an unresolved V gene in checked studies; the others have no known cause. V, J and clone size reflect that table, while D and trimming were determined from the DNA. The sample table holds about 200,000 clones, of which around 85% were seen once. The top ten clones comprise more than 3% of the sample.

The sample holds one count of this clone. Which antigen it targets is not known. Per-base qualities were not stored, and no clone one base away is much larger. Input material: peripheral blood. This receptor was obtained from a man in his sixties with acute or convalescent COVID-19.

The CDR3 corresponds to CASSYDRANTEAFF. The nucleotide sequence is given as TGTGCCAGCAGTTACGACAGGGCGAACACTGAAGCTTTCTTT. The chain is made from TRBV6-6 and TRBJ1-1; 7 bases in the junction line up with TRBD1. Germline trimming: 2 bases from V, 1 base from J; junction bases outside gene matches: 1. Looking up the germline V gene (reference sequence) yields CDR1 MNHNY and CDR2 SVGAGI. From its cysteine to its phenylalanine, the CDR3 spans 14 amino acids. The read is trimmed to its CDR3 DNA, 42 bases read in frame from base 1.